Listed below are T cell receptor beta chains from one sample, sequenced in a study of T-cell memory formation after mild COVID-19. One entry per CDR3 protein, called by TCRdb with MiXCR from the 5' RACE reads. The data show around 430,000 distinct CDR3 sequences, with approximately 16% seen just once and 20% to 25% held by the top ten. The sample was PBMCs or a T cell subset sorted from them (not recorded which). These TCRs come from a man younger than 35 who had mild COVID-19 (a few samples of this study predate the infection). Cell type and time point are not known. Each CDR3 is given with its conserved first and last residue.

CASSLGESSSGETQYF,TRBV7-2,TRBJ2-5
CASSFQAGNTEAFF,TRBV5-1,TRBJ1-1
CASTRGQGNYGYTF,TRBV5-1,TRBJ1-2
CSVGQGGDSPLHF,TRBV29-1,TRBJ1-6
CASSHRGRPQHF,TRBV4-2,TRBJ1-5
CATRAGSATEAFF,TRBV24-1,TRBJ1-1
CASSYTRTGGRDGYTF,TRBV6-5,TRBJ1-2
CASRASGIYNEQFF,TRBV2,TRBJ2-1
CASSSDRVDTGELFF,TRBV5-1,TRBJ2-2
CASSPQTYGYTF,TRBV7-2,TRBJ1-2
CASSLSASGGYTDTQYF,TRBV5-1,TRBJ2-3
CASSSIPGTVYYNEQFF,TRBV7-2,TRBJ2-1
CASSFGSPLHF,TRBV7-2,TRBJ1-6
CASSSSLGQGGEAFF,TRBV9,TRBJ1-1
CASSKGAGCYNEQFF,TRBV21-1,TRBJ2-1
CASSWTENTEAFF,TRBV12-3/TRBV12-4,TRBJ1-1
CASSFLALDRGLLSDTQYF,TRBV7-9,TRBJ2-3
CASRTGQTNEKLFF,TRBV6-6,TRBJ1-4
CALGQGWEQFF,TRBV30,TRBJ2-1
CSARESPGPPPYNEQFF,TRBV20-1,TRBJ2-1
CATSETGTGYGYTF,TRBV24-1,TRBJ1-2
CASSLTRGYSNQPQHF,TRBV7-9,TRBJ1-5
CASSLSPDRGAYGYTF,TRBV7-3,TRBJ1-2
CASSPPLETGELFF,TRBV5-4,TRBJ2-2
CASSLVSTEQFF,TRBV7-8,TRBJ2-1
CPSSEPPGTATYNEQFF,TRBV5-6,TRBJ2-1
CASSWGDRVNTEAFF,TRBV6-2/TRBV6-3,TRBJ1-1
CASSTTPHGYTF,TRBV6-2/TRBV6-3,TRBJ1-2
CAISEITNTEAFF,TRBV10-3,TRBJ1-1
CASSSKRARNTGELFF,TRBV7-9,TRBJ2-2
CASSILTSGKRTDTQYF,TRBV5-1,TRBJ2-3
CASAHDRADTQYF,TRBV18,TRBJ2-3
CASSWEQASYGYTF,TRBV5-1,TRBJ1-2
CASSRESGREAFF,TRBV5-1,TRBJ1-1
CASSPGQGAGDEQFF,TRBV5-1,TRBJ2-1
CASSQDSESSYGYTF,TRBV4-3,TRBJ1-2
CASSRGRGGSDTQYF,TRBV7-7,TRBJ2-3
CASSQVATGAYEQYF,TRBV4-2,TRBJ2-7
CASSRQVNYEQYF,TRBV4-1,TRBJ2-7
CSASRGDEQYF,TRBV20-1,TRBJ2-7
CASSQVATYEQYF,TRBV4-1,TRBJ2-7
CASERDGNQPQHF,TRBV12-3/TRBV12-4,TRBJ1-5
CSAGRGASYEQYF,TRBV20-1,TRBJ2-7
CSVAQGYTGELFF,TRBV29-1,TRBJ2-2
CASSAQQGVYGYTF,TRBV9,TRBJ1-2
CASSYSGTGANVLTF,TRBV6-5,TRBJ2-6
CASSGGYTSGGYQETQYF,TRBV9,TRBJ2-5
CASRDRGTYNEQFF,TRBV7-9,TRBJ2-1
CASTLFHPTSGNTGELFF,TRBV6-2/TRBV6-3,TRBJ2-2
CASSLSDTEAFF,TRBV7-9,TRBJ1-1
CASSRPPAPGETQYF,TRBV4-1,TRBJ2-5
CSARVLEGTLPYEQYF,TRBV20-1,TRBJ2-7
CASSFSAGYTAFF,TRBV12-3/TRBV12-4,TRBJ1-1
CSASAGGSSTEAFF,TRBV20-1,TRBJ1-1
CASSSRRIAQETQYF,TRBV7-8,TRBJ2-5
CASSQGIKVAEQFF,TRBV4-3,TRBJ2-1
CASRTSGDSNTGELFF,TRBV9,TRBJ2-2
CASSQDASLGTQYF,TRBV4-3,TRBJ2-5
CASSVSGGALNEQFF,TRBV19,TRBJ2-1
CASSPDRGTRYSNQPQHF,TRBV7-8,TRBJ1-5